The 21 T cell receptor beta chains below were found in one sample sequenced in a study of blood T cell repertoires in COVID-19. Assay used: immunoSEQ multiplex PCR; TCRdb lists only in-frame clones, some missing. The sample carries fewer than 110,000 clones, approximately 86% recorded once. The sequencing sample was made of peripheral blood. These receptors were taken from a human donor in a cohort sampled during active COVID-19.

The gene calls are TRBV28 and TRBJ1-2; TRBD1 might be the D (6 bases). V lost 1 base to trimming and J lost 6 bases, with 12 bases between them. This CDR3 comprises 14 residues. Germline V gives CDR1 MDHEN, CDR2 SYDVKM. CDR3 sequence reads: CASSLFPGEHGYTF. In DNA, the CDR3 is TGTGCCAGCAGTTTATTCCCAGGGGAGCATGGCTACACCTTC.

J is TRBJ2-5 and V is TRBV30; D is perhaps TRBD2 (5 bases). This CDR3 has 13 amino acids. Germline lookup yields CDR1 GTSNPN and CDR2 SVGIG (reference sequence). V was cut by 3 bases and J by 3 bases, with 11 bases left in between. The CDR3 loop is CAWSLDLKETQYF. CDR3 DNA sequence: TGTGCCTGGAGCCTGGACTTGAAAGAGACCCAGTACTTC.

The chain couples TRBV6-5 to TRBJ2-2, with unresolved D. The CDR3 is made up of 15 amino acids. Germline V lookup: CDR1 MNHEY, CDR2 SVGAGI. V lost 0 bases, J lost 1 base, and 6 bases lay in between. The chain's CDR3 is CASSYSNRNTGELFF. The CDR3 DNA reads as TGTGCCAGCAGTTACTCTAATCGGAACACCGGGGAGCTGTTTTTT.

A word on this clone: One junction end does not reproduce the germline sequence, and a read error may be involved. This chain uses TRBV7-2 with TRBJ2-1; TRBD2 matches 10 bases. CDR3 length: 18 residues. Looked up from germline, CDR1 is SGHTA and CDR2 is FQGNSA. The DNA of the CDR3 is TGTGCCAGCAGCTTAGCTCGGACTAGCGGAGTCTCCCACAATGAGCAGTTCTTC. Translation gives CASSLARTSGVSHNEQFF.

This clone was counted only a few times. The rearrangement uses TRBV10-1 and TRBJ2-7; D is possibly TRBD1 (6 bases). This CDR3 spans 13 amino acids. Germline loops: CDR1 WNHNN, CDR2 SYGVQD (reference sequence). V shed 3 bases and J shed 3 bases, with 9 bases lying between them. In DNA, the CDR3 is TGCGCCAGCAGTGATGCCAGGGGCTACGAGCAGTACTTC. This translates into CASSDARGYEQYF.

CDR3: CASSLDQRGAYEQYF. DNA for the CDR3: TGTGCCAGCAGCTTGGACCAGCGGGGGGCCTACGAGCAGTACTTC. The chain uses TRBV5-4 and TRBJ2-7; TRBD2 matches 9 bases. The trim removed 0 bases at V and 2 bases at J, leaving 3 bases unmatched. Germline V lookup: CDR1 SGHNT, CDR2 YYREEE (reference sequence). This CDR3 contains 15 residues.

The chain has TRBV5-1 and TRBJ1-1; 8 bases align to TRBD1. Trimming cost V 3 bases and J 0 bases; bases outside gene matches: 4. The germline gives CDR1 SGHRS, CDR2 YFSETQ. CDR3 length: 15 amino acids. CDR3 protein: CASSYPTGVNTEAFF. The CDR3 DNA sequence: TGCGCCAGCAGCTATCCGACAGGGGTGAACACTGAAGCTTTCTTT.

The rearrangement links TRBV10-3 to TRBJ2-3, with 10 bases aligning to TRBD2. The CDR3 runs to 16 residues. Per germline, CDR1 ENHRY and CDR2 SYGVKD. Unmatched junction bases numbered 5, after V lost 0 bases and J lost 5 bases. The chain's CDR3 is CAISESGVAGGDTQYF. CDR3 in DNA: TGTGCCATCAGTGAGTCGGGGGTAGCGGGAGGAGATACGCAGTATTTT.

The V call is TRBV6-5, the J call TRBJ1-3, with D maybe TRBD1 (5 bases). This CDR3 spans 16 amino acids. The germline gives CDR1 MNHEY, CDR2 SVGAGI. V shed 0 bases and J shed 0 bases, with 9 bases lying between them. Written as DNA, the CDR3 is TGTGCCAGCAGTTACTCGACCAGGGCCTCTGGAAACACCATATATTTT. It codes for CASSYSTRASGNTIYF.

The chain couples TRBV13 to TRBJ2-7, with 10 bases aligning to TRBD1. Germline V lookup: CDR1 PRHDT, CDR2 FYEKMQ (reference sequence). Unmatched junction bases numbered 8, after V lost 5 bases and J lost 4 bases. The length of the CDR3 is 15 residues. The CDR3 sequence: CASSLRDRGRYEQYF. The CDR3 DNA sequence: TGTGCCAGCAGCCTACGGGACAGGGGTAGGTACGAGCAGTACTTC. Together with reference TRBV13 and TRBJ2-7, the CDR3 gives the full variable domain: AAGVIQSPRHLIKEKRETATLKCYPIPRHDTVYWYQQGPGQDPQFLISFYEKMQSDKGSIPDRFSAQQFSDYHSELNMSSLELGDSALYFCASSLRDRGRYEQYFGPGTRLTVT.

The chain links TRBV25-1 to TRBJ2-5; TRBD2 might be the D (6 bases). This CDR3 contains 17 residues. Trimming removed 1 base at V and 1 base at J, with 16 bases between. Germline loops: CDR1 MGHDK, CDR2 SYGVNS. CDR3 in DNA: TGTGCCAGCAGTGAATGGTTCCCACTAGCCTCCCAAGAGACCCAGTACTTC. The encoded protein is CASSEWFPLASQETQYF.

About this clone: One end of the junction does not line up with germline, which may come from a read error. The chain recombines TRBV7-7 with TRBJ1-5; 11 bases align to TRBD1. Germline assignment: CDR1 SSHAT and CDR2 FNYEAQ (reference sequence). The CDR3 extends over 17 amino acids. CDR3: CASSTTWDRGAQQPQHF. Here the CDR3 DNA reads TGTGCTAGCAGCACAACTTGGGACAGGGGGGCCCAACAGCCCCAGCATTTT.

This sequence joins TRBV5-1 and TRBJ2-1, with D possibly TRBD2 on 5 matching bases. The V gene's germline CDR1 is SGHRS and CDR2 YFSETQ. Deletions cut 8 bases from V and 7 bases from J, with 7 bases between. The CDR3 covers 10 residues. DNA for the CDR3: TGCGCCAGGACGGGGAATGAGCAGTTCTTC. Protein product: CARTGNEQFF.

The CDR3 region is CARSSVGGPRVLMPQHF. CDR3 DNA: TGTGCCAGAAGCTCGGTGGGGGGGCCCAGGGTCTTGATGCCCCAGCATTTT. The V and J genes are TRBV5-3 and TRBJ1-5; a weak D match, TRBD1 (6 bases). TRBV5-3 carries the ORF label, with uncertain function. CDR3 length equals 17 residues. V lost 3 bases to trimming and J lost 9 bases, with 25 bases between them.

V usage is TRBV6-5 and J usage is TRBJ2-7; D possibly corresponds to TRBD1 (6 bases). V was clipped by 6 bases and J by 1 base, with 13 bases between them. The CDR3 length is 14 residues. Germline-derived CDR1 and CDR2 are MNHEY and SVGAGI. CDR3 in amino acids: CASRLGGPSYEQYF. As DNA, the CDR3 is TGTGCCAGCAGGTTAGGGGGTCCTTCCTACGAGCAGTACTTC.

CDR3 nucleotide sequence: TGCAGTGCTAGGAGCGGGGAGACCCAGTACTTC. Translating gives CSARSGETQYF. The rearrangement links TRBV20-1 to TRBJ2-5, with D possibly being TRBD2 (6 bases). The germline V and J ends were trimmed by 3 bases and 5 bases, with 7 bases remaining between them. This CDR3 is 11 amino acids long. Germline V gene sequence: CDR1 DFQATT, CDR2 SNEGSKA (reference sequence).

The chain has TRBV27 and TRBJ2-3; 9 nucleotides match TRBD2. Germline V gene lookup returns CDR1 MNHEY and CDR2 SMNVEV (reference sequence). Trimming cost V 6 bases and J 1 base; bases outside gene matches: 2. This CDR3 spans 14 amino acids. CDR3 sequence reads: CASRPSGGTDTQYF. In DNA form, the CDR3 reads TGTGCCAGCAGGCCTAGCGGGGGCACAGATACGCAGTATTTT.

The chain employs TRBV28 and TRBJ1-1; 7 bases are shared with TRBD1. V gave up 11 bases and J gave up 5 bases; unmatched junction bases: 11. CDR1 is MDHEN, CDR2 SYDVKM, per germline. The CDR3 covers 13 residues. CDR3 residues: CASLQGERTEAFF. As DNA, the CDR3 is TGTGCCTCCCTCCAGGGGGAAAGGACTGAAGCTTTCTTT.

On this clone itself: A read error may produce the germline difference seen at one junction end. The V call is TRBV7-7, the J call TRBJ2-1; TRBD2 is a possible D gene (6 bases). The CDR3 is 14 amino acids. Germline V gene sequence: CDR1 SSHAT, CDR2 FNYEAQ (reference sequence). The CDR3 region has the DNA TGTGCTAGCAGCTTAGCTGGACTAAACAATGAGCAGTTCTTC. Translating gives CASSLAGLNNEQFF.

The chain couples TRBV7-2 to TRBJ2-7; 11 positions match TRBD2. The CDR3 length is 16 residues. The germline V gene encodes CDR1 SGHTA and CDR2 FQGNSA. The V gene end was trimmed by 5 bases and the J gene end by 5 bases; junction bases not matched to a gene: 11. For the CDR3, the DNA is TGTGCCAGCAGCATAACTAGCGGGGGCCGGAGGAACGAGCAGTACTTC. Residues: CASSITSGGRRNEQYF. The full variable domain, rest sourced from reference TRBV7-2 and TRBJ2-7, is GAGVSQSPSNKVTEKGKDVELRCDPISGHTALYWYRQSLGQGLEFLIYFQGNSAPDKSGLPSDRFSAERTGGSVSTLTIQRTQQEDSAVYLCASSITSGGRRNEQYFGPGTRLTVT.

The V call is TRBV5-1, the J call TRBJ2-1; 12 bases line up with TRBD2. Germline V CDR1 and CDR2: SGHRS, YFSETQ. With V trimmed by 0 bases and J by 7 bases, 5 bases remained unmatched. The CDR3 length is 16 residues. CDR3 residues: CASSLGSSGRGNEQFF. In DNA form, the CDR3 reads TGCGCCAGCAGCTTGGGGTCTAGCGGGAGGGGGAATGAGCAGTTCTTC.